This T cell receptor (beta chain) stems from a study of blood T cell repertoires in COVID-19. Study information: PBMCs, B-cell-depleted T cells, or T cells were the source of the cDNA or gDNA that made up the material.

Authors' analysis steps: The authors estimated nucleated cell counts from reference gene primer amplification. Sequenced by immunoSEQ multiplex PCR; TCRdb stores in-frame clones only, minus some. V and J calls and clone size are as listed in that table; D and trimming were resolved from the DNA. The data show approximately 280,000 clones, 75% to 85% seen once. Unmatched junction bases numbered 3, after V lost 4 bases and J lost 8 bases. The CDR3 sequence is 13 residues long. The germline gives CDR1 SNHLY, CDR2 FYNNEI. The chain joins TRBV2 to TRBJ2-3; 10 bases map to TRBD2. The specimen sequenced was peripheral blood. The sequence derives from a man in his fifties with active or convalescent COVID-19. CDR3 nucleotide sequence: TGTGCCAGCAGTGCTAGCGGGGGTCGTACGCAGTATTTT. Encoded protein: CASSASGGRTQYF.